The rows below give T cell receptor beta chains drawn from one sample of a study of blood T cell repertoires in COVID-19. The method was immunoSEQ multiplex PCR; TCRdb's version includes in-frame clones alone and lacks a portion of them. The sample yields 390,000 or so clones, nearly 90% seen once. Source material: peripheral blood. All receptors derive from a man between 18 and 35 years old with active or convalescent COVID-19. Each CDR3 is given with its conserved first and last residue. The D gene is left open where the match is weak. Where a row states a size, it is once, few, many or the class of an expanded clone; other rows omit it.

D gene: TRBD2; V gene: TRBV7-3; clone size: -; J gene: TRBJ2-5; CDR3 protein: CASSLTSGVREETQYF; CDR3 DNA: TGTGCCAGCAGCTTAACTAGCGGGGTGAGGGAAGAGACCCAGTACTTC
D gene: TRBD1; V gene: TRBV19; clone size: -; J gene: TRBJ2-1; CDR3 protein: CASSGGQGLYSYNEQFF; CDR3 DNA: TGTGCCAGTAGTGGGGGACAGGGGTTGTACTCCTACAATGAGCAGTTCTTC
D gene: TRBD2; V gene: TRBV5-1; clone size: -; J gene: TRBJ2-1; CDR3 protein: CASSFSGTSGYNEQFF; CDR3 DNA: TGCGCCAGCAGCTTCTCCGGGACTAGCGGTTACAATGAGCAGTTCTTC
D gene: TRBD1; V gene: TRBV2; clone size: -; J gene: TRBJ2-7; CDR3 protein: CASSLGTAISYEQYF; CDR3 DNA: TGTGCCAGCAGCTTGGGGACAGCGATCTCGTACGAGCAGTACTTC
D gene: TRBD1; V gene: TRBV29-1; clone size: -; J gene: TRBJ2-7; CDR3 protein: CSAGQGSYEQYF; CDR3 DNA: TGCAGCGCTGGACAGGGGAGCTACGAGCAGTACTTC
D gene: -; V gene: TRBV6-5; clone size: -; J gene: TRBJ1-4; CDR3 protein: CASRGSQPSEKLFF; CDR3 DNA: TGTGCCAGCAGGGGGAGCCAGCCCTCTGAAAAACTGTTTTTT
D gene: TRBD2; V gene: TRBV9; clone size: -; J gene: TRBJ2-5; CDR3 protein: CASSVARLAGQAVETQYF; CDR3 DNA: TGTGCCAGCAGCGTAGCGCGACTAGCGGGACAAGCCGTGGAGACCCAGTACTTC
D gene: -; V gene: TRBV9; clone size: -; J gene: TRBJ1-5; CDR3 protein: CASSPHTNQPQHF; CDR3 DNA: TGTGCCAGCAGCCCACATACCAATCAGCCCCAGCATTTT
D gene: TRBD1; V gene: TRBV18; clone size: -; J gene: TRBJ1-2; CDR3 protein: CASSPPGQGEHGYTF; CDR3 DNA: TGTGCCAGCTCACCCCCCGGACAGGGTGAGCATGGCTACACCTTC
D gene: -; V gene: TRBV6-2/TRBV6-3; clone size: few; J gene: TRBJ1-1; CDR3 protein: CASSAGGMNTEAFF; CDR3 DNA: TGTGCCAGCAGTGCGGGAGGTATGAACACTGAAGCTTTCTTT
D gene: -; V gene: TRBV13; clone size: once; J gene: TRBJ1-1; CDR3 protein: CASSPRRADTEAFF; CDR3 DNA: TGTGCCAGCAGCCCCCGCAGGGCCGACACTGAAGCTTTCTTT
D gene: -; V gene: TRBV6-2/TRBV6-3; clone size: -; J gene: TRBJ1-5; CDR3 protein: CASSLGAGQPQHF; CDR3 DNA: TGTGCCAGCAGCTTAGGAGCGGGGCAGCCCCAGCATTTT
D gene: TRBD2; V gene: TRBV6-4; clone size: -; J gene: TRBJ2-1; CDR3 protein: CASSERTSVAYNEQFF; CDR3 DNA: TGTGCCAGCAGTGAACGTACTAGCGTAGCCTACAATGAGCAGTTCTTC
D gene: -; V gene: TRBV4-3; clone size: few; J gene: TRBJ1-3; CDR3 protein: CASSQDSTSGNTIYF; CDR3 DNA: TGCGCCAGCAGCCAAGACAGTACCTCTGGAAACACCATATATTTT
D gene: TRBD2; V gene: TRBV28; clone size: -; J gene: TRBJ2-2; CDR3 protein: CASSLSTSGMAGELFF; CDR3 DNA: TGTGCCAGCAGTTTGAGTACTAGCGGGATGGCCGGGGAGCTGTTTTTT
D gene: TRBD2; V gene: TRBV28; clone size: -; J gene: TRBJ2-5; CDR3 protein: CASSLYESGLAGVAETQYF; CDR3 DNA: TGTGCCAGCAGTTTATACGAATCGGGACTAGCGGGGGTCGCGGAGACCCAGTACTTC
D gene: -; V gene: TRBV28; clone size: -; J gene: TRBJ2-7; CDR3 protein: CASRDSGLVDEQYF; CDR3 DNA: TGTGCCAGCAGGGACAGTGGCCTCGTGGACGAGCAGTACTTC
D gene: TRBD1; V gene: TRBV30; clone size: -; J gene: TRBJ1-1; CDR3 protein: CAWSGGGGTEAFF; CDR3 DNA: TGTGCCTGGAGTGGAGGGGGCGGAACTGAAGCTTTCTTT
D gene: -; V gene: TRBV6-2/TRBV6-3; clone size: -; J gene: TRBJ2-7; CDR3 protein: CASSYFGGAEGEQYF; CDR3 DNA: TGTGCCAGCAGTTACTTTGGGGGCGCCGAGGGCGAGCAGTACTTC
D gene: TRBD1; V gene: TRBV6-5; clone size: -; J gene: TRBJ2-3; CDR3 protein: CASSWAGGPDTQYF; CDR3 DNA: TGTGCCAGCAGTTGGGCAGGGGGACCAGATACGCAGTATTTT